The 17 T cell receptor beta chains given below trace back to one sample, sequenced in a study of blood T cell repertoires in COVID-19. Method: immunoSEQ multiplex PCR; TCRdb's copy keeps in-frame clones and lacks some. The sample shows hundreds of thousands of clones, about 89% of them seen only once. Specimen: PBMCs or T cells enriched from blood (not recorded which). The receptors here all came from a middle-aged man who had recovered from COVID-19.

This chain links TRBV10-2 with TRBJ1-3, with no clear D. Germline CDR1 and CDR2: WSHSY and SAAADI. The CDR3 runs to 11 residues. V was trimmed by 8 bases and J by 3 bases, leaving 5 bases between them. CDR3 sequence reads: CASSGGNTIYF. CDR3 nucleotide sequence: TGCGCCAGCTCCGGTGGAAACACCATATATTTT.

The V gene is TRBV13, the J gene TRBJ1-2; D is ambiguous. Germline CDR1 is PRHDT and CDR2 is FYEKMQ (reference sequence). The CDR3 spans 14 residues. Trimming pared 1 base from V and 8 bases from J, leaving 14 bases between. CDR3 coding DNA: TGTGCCAGCAGCTTAGAATCTGGCTCCTCGGGCTACACCTTC. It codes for CASSLESGSSGYTF.

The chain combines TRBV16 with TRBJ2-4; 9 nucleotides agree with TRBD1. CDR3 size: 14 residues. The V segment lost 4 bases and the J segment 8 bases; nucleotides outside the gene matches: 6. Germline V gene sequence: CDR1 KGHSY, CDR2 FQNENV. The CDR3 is CASSLKTGGYIQYF. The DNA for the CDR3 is TGTGCCAGCAGCCTAAAGACAGGGGGTTACATTCAGTACTTC.

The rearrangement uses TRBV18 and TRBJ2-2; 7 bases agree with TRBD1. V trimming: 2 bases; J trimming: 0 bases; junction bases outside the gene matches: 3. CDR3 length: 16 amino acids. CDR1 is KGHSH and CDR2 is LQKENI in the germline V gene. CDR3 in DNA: TGTGCCAGCTCACCAAGACAGGGTCCGAACACCGGGGAGCTGTTTTTT. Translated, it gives CASSPRQGPNTGELFF.

The CDR3 reads CASSEGYLQVNQPQHF. Here the CDR3 DNA reads TGTGCCAGTAGTGAAGGGTACTTACAGGTCAATCAGCCCCAGCATTTT. This chain uses TRBV19 with TRBJ1-5, with D tentatively TRBD1 (5 bases). This CDR3 is 16 amino acids long. The ends were cut back, 5 bases at V and 3 bases at J, with 17 bases in the middle. Germline V gene lookup returns CDR1 LNHDA and CDR2 SQIVND (reference sequence).

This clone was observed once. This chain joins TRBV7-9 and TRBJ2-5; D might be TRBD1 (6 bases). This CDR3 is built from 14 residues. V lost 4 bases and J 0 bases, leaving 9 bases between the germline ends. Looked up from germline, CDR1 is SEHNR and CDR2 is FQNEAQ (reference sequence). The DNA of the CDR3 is TGTGCCAGCAGCTCTACAGGGCACCAAGAGACCCAGTACTTC. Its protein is CASSSTGHQETQYF. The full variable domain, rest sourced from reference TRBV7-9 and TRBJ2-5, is DTGVSQNPRHKITKRGQNVTFRCDPISEHNRLYWYRQTLGQGPEFLTYFQNEAQLEKSRLLSDRFSAERPKGSFSTLEIQRTEQGDSAMYLCASSSTGHQETQYFGPGTRLLVL.

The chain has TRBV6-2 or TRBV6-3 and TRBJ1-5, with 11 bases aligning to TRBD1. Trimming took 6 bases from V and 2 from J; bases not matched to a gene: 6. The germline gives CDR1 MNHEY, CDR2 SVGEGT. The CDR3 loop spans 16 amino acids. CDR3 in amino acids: CASSPGQGAGNQPQHF. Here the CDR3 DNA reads TGTGCCAGCAGCCCAGGACAGGGGGCGGGCAATCAGCCCCAGCATTTT.

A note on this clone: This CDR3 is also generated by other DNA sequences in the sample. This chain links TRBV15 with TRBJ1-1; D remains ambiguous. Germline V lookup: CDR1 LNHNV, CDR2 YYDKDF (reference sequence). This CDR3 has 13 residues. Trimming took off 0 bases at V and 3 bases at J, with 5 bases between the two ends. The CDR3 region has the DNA TGTGCCACCAGCAGAGATCCGGACACTGAAGCTTTCTTT. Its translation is CATSRDPDTEAFF.

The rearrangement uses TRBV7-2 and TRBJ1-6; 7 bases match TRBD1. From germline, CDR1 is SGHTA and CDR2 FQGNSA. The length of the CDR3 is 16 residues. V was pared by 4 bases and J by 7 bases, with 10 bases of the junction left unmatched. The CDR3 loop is CASSSQGGRGNSPLHF. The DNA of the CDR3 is TGTGCCAGCAGCTCTCAAGGCGGCAGGGGGAATTCACCCCTCCACTTT.

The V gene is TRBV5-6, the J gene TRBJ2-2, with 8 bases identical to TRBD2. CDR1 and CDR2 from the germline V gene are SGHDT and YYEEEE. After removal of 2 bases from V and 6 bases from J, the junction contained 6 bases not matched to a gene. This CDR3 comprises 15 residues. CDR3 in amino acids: CASSLVGTRAGELFF. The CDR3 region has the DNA TGTGCCAGCAGCTTAGTCGGGACTAGGGCCGGGGAGCTGTTTTTT.

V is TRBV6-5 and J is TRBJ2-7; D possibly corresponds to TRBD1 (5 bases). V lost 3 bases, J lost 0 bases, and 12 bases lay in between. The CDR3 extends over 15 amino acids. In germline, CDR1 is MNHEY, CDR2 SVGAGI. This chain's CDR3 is CASSYRQGFSYEQYF. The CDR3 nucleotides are TGTGCCAGCAGTTATAGGCAGGGATTCTCCTACGAGCAGTACTTC.

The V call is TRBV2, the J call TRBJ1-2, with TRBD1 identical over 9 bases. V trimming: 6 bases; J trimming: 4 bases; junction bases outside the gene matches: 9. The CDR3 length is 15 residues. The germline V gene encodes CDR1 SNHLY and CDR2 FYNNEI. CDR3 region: CASRAPGQGPYGYTF. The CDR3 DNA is TGTGCCAGCAGAGCTCCGGGACAGGGTCCCTATGGCTACACCTTC.

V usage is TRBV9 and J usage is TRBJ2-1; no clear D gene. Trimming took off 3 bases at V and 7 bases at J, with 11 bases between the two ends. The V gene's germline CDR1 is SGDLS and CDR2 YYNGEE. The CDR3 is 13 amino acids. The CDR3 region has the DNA TGTGCCAGCAGCGACGTAGGAGAGAATGAGCAGTTCTTC. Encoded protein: CASSDVGENEQFF.

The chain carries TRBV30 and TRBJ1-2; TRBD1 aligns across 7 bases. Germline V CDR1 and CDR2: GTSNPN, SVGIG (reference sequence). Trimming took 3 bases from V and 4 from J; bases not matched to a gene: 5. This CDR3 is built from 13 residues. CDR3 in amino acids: CAWRRTGGYGYTF. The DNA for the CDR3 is TGTGCCTGGAGGAGGACAGGAGGCTATGGCTACACCTTC.

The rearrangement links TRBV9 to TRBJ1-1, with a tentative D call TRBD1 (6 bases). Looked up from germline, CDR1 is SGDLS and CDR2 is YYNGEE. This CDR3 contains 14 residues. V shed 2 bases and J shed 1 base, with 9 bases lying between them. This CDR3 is CASSVLGGNTEAFF. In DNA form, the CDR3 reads TGTGCCAGCAGCGTCTTAGGGGGGAACACTGAAGCTTTCTTT.

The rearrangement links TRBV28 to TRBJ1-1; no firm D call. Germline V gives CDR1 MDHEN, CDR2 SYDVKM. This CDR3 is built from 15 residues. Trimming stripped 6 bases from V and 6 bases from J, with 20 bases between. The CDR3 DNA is TGTGCCAGCAGGGCCTTCCCCCCGACTGCTCCTGAAGCTTTCTTT. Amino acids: CASRAFPPTAPEAFF.

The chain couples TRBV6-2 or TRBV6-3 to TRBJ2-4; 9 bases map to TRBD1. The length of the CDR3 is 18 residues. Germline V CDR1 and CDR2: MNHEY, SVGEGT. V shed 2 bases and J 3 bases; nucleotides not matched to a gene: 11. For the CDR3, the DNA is TGTGCCAGCAGTTACGGACAGGGGTTTTGGGTGGACAAAAACATTCAGTACTTC. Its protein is CASSYGQGFWVDKNIQYF.